The source of this TCR beta chain is a study of circulating and synovial CD4+ cells in juvenile arthritis. The CDR3 consists of 18 residues. V shed 2 bases, J shed 7 bases, and the junction held 12 bases outside the gene matches. Germline V gene sequence: CDR1 SEHNR, CDR2 FQNEAQ (reference sequence). Produced via immunoSEQ multiplex PCR; TCRdb's table is partial and in-frame only. The table lists approximately 36,000 clones, about 94% of them singletons. This sequence was found in a human donor with juvenile idiopathic arthritis. The V call is TRBV7-9, the J call TRBJ2-1, with 12 nucleotides matching TRBD2. The sequenced sample was CD4+ T cells from blood. This CDR3 reads CASSLLPSSGGARNEQFF. The CDR3 DNA follows: TGTGCCAGCAGCTTACTTCCTTCTAGCGGGGGGGCCCGGAATGAGCAGTTCTTC. Variable domain in full (rest from reference TRBV7-9 and TRBJ2-1): DTGVSQNPRHKITKRGQNVTFRCDPISEHNRLYWYRQTLGQGPEFLTYFQNEAQLEKSRLLSDRFSAERPKGSFSTLEIQRTEQGDSAMYLCASSLLPSSGGARNEQFFGPGTRLTVL.